This T cell receptor beta chain was sequenced for a study of T-cell memory formation after mild COVID-19. This clonotype occurred many times. One entry per CDR3 protein, called by TCRdb with MiXCR from the 5' RACE reads. The sample yields about 560,000 distinct CDR3 sequences, approximately 15% seen once. V was trimmed by 2 bases and J by 7 bases, leaving 9 bases between them. Germline CDR1 reads GTSNPN; CDR2 reads SVGIG (reference sequence). The CDR3 is 12 amino acids. The receptor's source is an adult woman who had mild COVID-19 (a few samples of this study predate the infection). Cell type and time point are not known. Sample: PBMCs or a T cell subset sorted from them (not recorded which). V and J are TRBV30 and TRBJ2-1, with no clear D. The CDR3 loop reads CAWSQWQNEQFF. Here the CDR3 DNA reads TGTGCCTGGAGTCAGTGGCAGAATGAGCAGTTCTTC.